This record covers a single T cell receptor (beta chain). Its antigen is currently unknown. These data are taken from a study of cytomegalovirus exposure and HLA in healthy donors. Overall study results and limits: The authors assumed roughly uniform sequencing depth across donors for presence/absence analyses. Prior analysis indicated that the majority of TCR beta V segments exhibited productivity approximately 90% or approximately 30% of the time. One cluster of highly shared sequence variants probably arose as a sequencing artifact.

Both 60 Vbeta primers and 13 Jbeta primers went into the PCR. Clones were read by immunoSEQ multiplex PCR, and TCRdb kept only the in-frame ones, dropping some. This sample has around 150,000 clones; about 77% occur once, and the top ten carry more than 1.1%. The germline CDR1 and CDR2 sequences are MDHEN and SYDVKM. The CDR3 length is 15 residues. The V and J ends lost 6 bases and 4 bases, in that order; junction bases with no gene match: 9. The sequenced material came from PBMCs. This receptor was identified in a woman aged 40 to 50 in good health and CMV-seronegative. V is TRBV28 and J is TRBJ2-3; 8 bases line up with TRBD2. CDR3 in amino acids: CASRPSGGWPDTQYF. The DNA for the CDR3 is TGTGCCAGCAGGCCAAGCGGGGGATGGCCAGATACGCAGTATTTT.